A single sample is the source of the 15 T cell receptor beta chains below, sequenced in a study of blood T cell repertoires in COVID-19. Data came from immunoSEQ multiplex PCR; TCRdb stores just in-frame clones and leaves some out. The data contain tens of thousands of clones, approximately 80% of them singletons. The sample taken for sequencing was peripheral blood. These receptors were taken from a man in his 70s with active COVID-19.

The chain is built from TRBV6-5 and TRBJ2-4; D gene uncertain. V was shortened by 6 bases and J by 9 bases, with 21 bases between the two germline ends. The germline V gene encodes CDR1 MNHEY and CDR2 SVGAGI. This CDR3 region has 15 residues. The CDR3 region has the DNA TGTGCCAGCAGACCTAGGCCTCTGGATGGAGTCATTCAGTACTTC. Amino acid sequence: CASRPRPLDGVIQYF.

The CDR3 reads CASSFSTGLNEKLFF. The CDR3, as DNA: TGTGCCAGCAGCTTTTCAACAGGTCTTAATGAAAAACTGTTTTTT. The chain has TRBV5-5 and TRBJ1-4, with a tentative D call TRBD1 (5 bases). From germline, CDR1 is SGHKS and CDR2 YYEKEE (reference sequence). V shed 2 bases and J shed 4 bases, with 12 bases lying between them. The CDR3 is 15 amino acids.

The chain combines TRBV12-3 or TRBV12-4 with TRBJ2-2; TRBD1 is a possible D gene (5 bases). Trimming took 5 bases from V and 6 from J, leaving 7 bases between them. The CDR3 extends over 12 amino acids. This chain's CDR3 is CASSEGAGELFF. In DNA, the CDR3 is TGTGCCAGCAGTGAAGGGGCCGGGGAGCTGTTTTTT.

The chain employs TRBV10-3 and TRBJ2-3; 10 bases are shared with TRBD1. This CDR3 contains 17 residues. Per the germline V gene, CDR1 is ENHRY and CDR2 is SYGVKD. Losses at the gene ends were 4 bases for V and 1 base for J; bases not matched to a gene: 8. This CDR3 is CAISAGTGVMGTDTQYF. In nucleotides, the CDR3 is TGTGCCATCAGTGCAGGGACAGGGGTTATGGGCACAGATACGCAGTATTTT.

The rearrangement uses TRBV27 and TRBJ1-6, with 8 bases lining up with TRBD1. Trimming cost V 6 bases and J 7 bases; bases outside gene matches: 11. The CDR3 contains 16 residues. CDR1 MNHEY and CDR2 SMNVEV come from the germline V gene (reference sequence). The CDR3 nucleotides are TGTGCCAGCAGCCCGTCGGACAGGGCGGGAAATTCACCCCTCCACTTT. Its translation: CASSPSDRAGNSPLHF.

The chain has TRBV3-1 (or the pseudogene TRBV3-2) and TRBJ2-5; 8 bases map to TRBD2. CDR1 LGHDT and CDR2 YNNKEL come from the germline V gene (reference sequence). The CDR3 extends over 16 amino acids. V shed 2 bases, J shed 5 bases, and the junction held 10 bases outside the gene matches. CDR3 region: CASSQRGSGVEETQYF. The DNA of the CDR3 is TGTGCCAGCAGCCAACGGGGTAGCGGGGTTGAGGAGACCCAGTACTTC.

In this sample, this clone turned up once. The chain combines TRBV30 with TRBJ1-5; tentatively, D is TRBD1 (6 bases). The germline gives CDR1 GTSNPN, CDR2 SVGIG (reference sequence). V was pared by 2 bases and J by 6 bases, with 11 bases between. CDR3 length: 13 amino acids. CDR3 DNA: TGTGCCTGGAGTAGGGGGGGTCCTCAGCCCCAGCATTTT. This codes for CAWSRGGPQPQHF.

This clone was detected a few times. The V and J genes are TRBV7-3 and TRBJ2-5; D possibly corresponds to TRBD1 (5 bases). The CDR3 extends over 13 amino acids. The germline V gene has CDR1 SGHTA and CDR2 FQGTGA. V lost 5 bases, J lost 4 bases, and 11 bases lay in between. CDR3 residues: CASSLGVRETQYF. The CDR3 nucleotides are TGTGCCAGCAGCCTAGGGGTTAGAGAGACCCAGTACTTC.

This chain uses TRBV6-5 with TRBJ2-1; 8 bases map to TRBD1. J lost 9 bases, V lost 7 bases, and 8 bases had no gene match. This CDR3 has 13 residues. Germline V gives CDR1 MNHEY, CDR2 SVGAGI. The CDR3 region is CASKGQGVGEQFF. CDR3 coding DNA: TGTGCCAGCAAAGGACAGGGAGTGGGTGAGCAGTTCTTC.

This chain links TRBV28 with TRBJ1-6, with 7 bases matching TRBD1. This CDR3 has 12 amino acids. The germline gives CDR1 MDHEN, CDR2 SYDVKM. The trim removed 7 bases at V and 10 bases at J, leaving 4 bases unmatched. CDR3 DNA: TGTGCCAGCACCGACAGGGTATCACCCCTCCACTTT. Residues: CASTDRVSPLHF.

The chain carries TRBV11-1 and TRBJ2-1; 9 positions agree with TRBD1. Germline V gene sequence: CDR1 SGHAT, CDR2 FQDESV (reference sequence). The CDR3 loop spans 15 amino acids. The junction had 6 bases not matched to a gene; V was cut back by 5 bases and J by 4 bases. CDR3 bases: TGTGCCAGCAGCCCCTGGGGACAGGGTTACAATGAGCAGTTCTTC. Residues: CASSPWGQGYNEQFF.

The chain recombines TRBV28 with TRBJ2-7; 12 positions agree with TRBD2. Per germline, CDR1 MDHEN and CDR2 SYDVKM. This CDR3 contains 15 residues. Germline trimming cut 6 bases from V and 2 bases from J; bases unmatched to any gene: 5. CDR3 sequence (DNA): TGTGCCAGCAGGGGCGGACTAGCGGGAACCTACGAGCAGTACTTC. This codes for CASRGGLAGTYEQYF.

The chain couples TRBV4-3 to TRBJ2-1; 12 nucleotides align to TRBD2. Germline values: CDR1 LGHNA, CDR2 YSLEER. The length of the CDR3 is 19 residues. V trimming: 1 base; J trimming: 9 bases; junction bases outside the gene matches: 16. The CDR3 DNA follows: TGCGCCAGCAGCCAAGCCCATAGAGGGCTAGCGGGGGGGCGTGGTGAGCAGTTCTTC. Translation gives CASSQAHRGLAGGRGEQFF.

The chain joins TRBV4-3 to TRBJ2-3; TRBD2 aligns across 10 bases. Trimming at V came to 2 bases and at J to 2 bases, leaving 4 bases not matched to a gene. Per the germline V gene, CDR1 is LGHNA and CDR2 is YSLEER. The CDR3 length is 16 residues. The CDR3 is CASSQQAGGHTDTQYF. The DNA for the CDR3 is TGCGCCAGCAGCCAACAAGCGGGGGGGCACACAGATACGCAGTATTTT.

The V call is TRBV6-2 or TRBV6-3, the J call TRBJ1-5; 7 bases agree with TRBD1. The germline V gene has CDR1 MNHEY and CDR2 SVGEGT. V was clipped by 2 bases and J by 2 bases; unmatched bases: 6. This CDR3 comprises 16 residues. Written as DNA, the CDR3 is TGTGCCAGCAGTTACGCACAGGGGTTTGGCAATCAGCCCCAGCATTTT. Translated: CASSYAQGFGNQPQHF.